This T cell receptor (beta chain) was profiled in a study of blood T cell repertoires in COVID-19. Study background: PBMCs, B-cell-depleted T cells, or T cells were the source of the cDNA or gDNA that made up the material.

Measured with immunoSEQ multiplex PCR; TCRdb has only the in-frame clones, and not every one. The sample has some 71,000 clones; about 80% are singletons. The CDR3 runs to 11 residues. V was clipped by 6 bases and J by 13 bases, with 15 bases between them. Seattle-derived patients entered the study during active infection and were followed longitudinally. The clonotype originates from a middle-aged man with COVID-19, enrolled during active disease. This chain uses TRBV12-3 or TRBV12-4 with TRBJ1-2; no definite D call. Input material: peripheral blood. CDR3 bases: TGTGCCAGCAGCACTTACGGTCCGGGCACCTTC. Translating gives CASSTYGPGTF.